The clone carrying this T cell receptor beta chain was seen a few times. This sample is drawn from a study of T-cell reconstitution after alpha-beta-depleted transplantation in children. During its preparation, the TCRbeta library received unique molecular identifiers. TCRdb fed the PCR reads into MiXCR, producing one record per CDR3 protein. The sample carries nearly 550,000 distinct CDR3 sequences, approximately 20% recorded once. The sample consisted of PBMCs from the stem cell graft donor, taken from the stem cell graft. The clonotype was recovered from a human donor who donated a stem cell graft to a child with acute lymphoblastic leukemia.

CDR3 in DNA: TGTGCCATCAGTGAGTCTCTGGCTAGCGGGACCTACGAGCAGTACTTC. Amino acid sequence: CAISESLASGTYEQYF. This sequence joins TRBV10-3 and TRBJ2-7, with 9 bases matching TRBD2. V lost 0 bases to trimming and J lost 2 bases; unmatched junction nucleotides: 5. Germline-derived CDR1 and CDR2 are ENHRY and SYGVKD. This CDR3 contains 16 residues.